These 2 T cell receptor beta chains were sequenced from one sample in a study of low-dose radiotherapy and immunotherapy resistance in tumors. Regarding time point: before trial treatment. TRAV and TRBV primers primed cDNA for both TCRalpha and TCRbeta. Over 20 PCR cycles, TCRs were amplified from a constant-region primer and V-primer adapter. TCRdb analysed the reads with MiXCR anew, one entry per CDR3 protein. The sample lists some 85,000 distinct CDR3 sequences, 18% seen once, with under 7.5% in the top ten. This sample comprised PBMCs, obtained before treatment. The origin of the receptors is a male donor with prostate cancer.

This clonotype was seen many times. The DNA is left out, because the CDR3 cannot be placed on it with certainty; the CDR3 is given as TCRdb lists it. The genes are TRBV20-1 and TRBJ2-5. CDR1 DFQATT and CDR2 SNEGSKA come from the germline V gene (reference sequence). From its first to its last residue, the CDR3 has 16 amino acids. The CDR3 region is CSASFRGISFLETQYF.

This clonotype showed up many times. This chain connects TRBV5-5 to TRBJ2-2; no clear D. There are 15 residues in the CDR3. CDR1 is SGHKS, CDR2 YYEKEE, per germline (reference sequence). The V end was cut by 0 bases, the J end by 6 bases, with 12 bases between. The CDR3 protein is CASSLAASFPGELFF. The CDR3 region has the DNA TGTGCCAGCAGCTTGGCTGCTTCTTTCCCCGGGGAGCTGTTTTTT.